These 9 T cell receptor beta chains were sequenced from one sample in a study of cytomegalovirus exposure and HLA in healthy donors. The study ran its PCR with 60 Vbeta and 13 Jbeta primers. The method was immunoSEQ multiplex PCR; TCRdb's version includes in-frame clones alone and lacks a portion of them. In the table there are about 140,000 clones, about a tenth of which are singletons. Sequencing was performed on PBMCs. The receptors here all came from a male donor in good health and CMV-seronegative.

V and J are TRBV27 and TRBJ2-1; 11 nucleotides line up with TRBD2. This CDR3 comprises 15 residues. Unmatched junction bases numbered 6, after V lost 4 bases and J lost 7 bases. The germline V gene encodes CDR1 MNHEY and CDR2 SMNVEV (reference sequence). The CDR3 loop is CASSSPPSGRNEQFF. CDR3 coding DNA: TGTGCCAGCAGTTCCCCGCCTAGCGGGAGGAATGAGCAGTTCTTC.

This clone was seen a handful of times. The rearrangement links TRBV18 to TRBJ1-5; possible D gene TRBD1, 5 bases. The CDR3 is 14 residues long. The ends were cut back, 2 bases at V and 4 bases at J, with 9 bases in the middle. Germline assignment: CDR1 KGHSH and CDR2 LQKENI. DNA for the CDR3: TGTGCCAGCTCACCATACGACAGAAATCAGCCCCAGCATTTT. It codes for CASSPYDRNQPQHF.

On this clone itself: Other DNA sequences of this sample code for an identical CDR3. This chain uses TRBV7-2 with TRBJ1-1, with D possibly TRBD1 on 5 matching bases. The CDR3 spans 13 residues. The V end was cut by 3 bases, the J end by 1 base, with 6 bases between. The germline gives CDR1 SGHTA, CDR2 FQGNSA. Here the CDR3 reads CASSFQGNTEAFF. The CDR3 DNA sequence: TGTGCCAGCAGCTTCCAGGGGAACACTGAAGCTTTCTTT. Full variable domain (remainder filled in from reference TRBV7-2 and TRBJ1-1): GAGVSQSPSNKVTEKGKDVELRCDPISGHTALYWYRQSLGQGLEFLIYFQGNSAPDKSGLPSDRFSAERTGGSVSTLTIQRTQQEDSAVYLCASSFQGNTEAFFGQGTRLTVV.

The rearrangement joins TRBV19 to TRBJ1-1; 11 nucleotides agree with TRBD1. V lost 5 bases and J lost 6; bases outside the gene matches: 14. There are 17 residues in the CDR3. Germline values: CDR1 LNHDA, CDR2 SQIVND (reference sequence). CDR3 nucleotide sequence: TGTGCCAGTAGTCCCAAAAGAGGGACAGGGGGGAGCCCTGAAGCTTTCTTT. It specifies CASSPKRGTGGSPEAFF. The complete variable domain, with remaining parts taken from reference TRBV19 and TRBJ1-1, reads DGGITQSPKYLFRKEGQNVTLSCEQNLNHDAMYWYRQDPGQGLRLIYYSQIVNDFQKGDIAEGYSVSREKKESFPLTVTSAQKNPTAFYLCASSPKRGTGGSPEAFFGQGTRLTVV.

This clone has just a few counts. This chain uses TRBV5-1 with TRBJ1-2; TRBD1 matches at 9 bases. Unmatched junction bases numbered 19, after V lost 4 bases and J lost 6 bases. This CDR3 comprises 18 residues. Germline lookup yields CDR1 SGHRS and CDR2 YFSETQ. CDR3 region: CASSHGTGTVWGSDGYTF. The CDR3 DNA reads as TGCGCCAGCAGCCACGGGACAGGGACGGTATGGGGTTCTGATGGCTACACCTTC.

The chain uses TRBV27 and TRBJ2-5, with D hard to call. The CDR3 contains 13 residues. Germline V gives CDR1 MNHEY, CDR2 SMNVEV (reference sequence). V was clipped by 0 bases and J by 11 bases, with 13 bases between them. CDR3 protein: CASSLSAPSEQYF. Here the CDR3 DNA reads TGTGCCAGCAGTTTATCGGCCCCTAGTGAGCAGTACTTC.

This chain links TRBV27 with TRBJ2-1; 13 nucleotides agree with TRBD2. V trimming: 5 bases; J trimming: 7 bases; junction bases outside the gene matches: 8. The length of the CDR3 is 16 residues. Germline V gene data show CDR1 as MNHEY and CDR2 as SMNVEV (reference sequence). CDR3 region: CASSTGLAGVINEQFF. CDR3 sequence (DNA): TGTGCCAGCAGTACAGGACTAGCGGGAGTAATAAATGAGCAGTTCTTC.

This clone was counted only a few times. The chain joins TRBV7-2 to TRBJ2-3; D perhaps matches TRBD2 (5 bases). The CDR3 has 14 residues. The V gene's germline CDR1 is SGHTA and CDR2 FQGNSA. Between the trimmed V and J ends, which lost 5 bases and 5 bases, there was a span of 14 bases. DNA of the CDR3: TGTGCCAGCAGCCCCGGGGTTGAAGAAGATACGCAGTATTTT. Translation: CASSPGVEEDTQYF. The variable domain in full, with the rest retrieved from reference TRBV7-2 and TRBJ2-3, is GAGVSQSPSNKVTEKGKDVELRCDPISGHTALYWYRQSLGQGLEFLIYFQGNSAPDKSGLPSDRFSAERTGGSVSTLTIQRTQQEDSAVYLCASSPGVEEDTQYFGPGTRLTVL.

This clone was detected only a few times. The chain is built from TRBV7-2 and TRBJ1-1; D possibly corresponds to TRBD1 (6 bases). V gave up 3 bases and J gave up 3 bases, with 11 bases separating them. Germline assignment: CDR1 SGHTA and CDR2 FQGNSA. The CDR3 spans 14 residues. Here the CDR3 reads CASSFTGRDTEAFF. DNA for the CDR3: TGTGCCAGCAGCTTCACAGGGCGGGACACTGAAGCTTTCTTT.